A selection of T cell receptor beta chains follows, all from one sample in a study of OX40 agonist ivuxolimab in advanced cancers. Some clones are missing from TCRdb's copy, which holds only in-frame ones; the method was immunoSEQ multiplex PCR. The repertoire consists of roughly 75,000 clones, with nearly 95% occurring once and the leading ten covering less than 7%. Source: CD4+ or CD8+ T cells sorted from blood, taken in a trial of the OX40 agonist ivuxolimab. The origin of the receptors is an adult with an advanced solid tumor such as melanoma, head and neck, liver or kidney cancer. CDR3s include the opening cysteine and the closing phenylalanine or tryptophan. D genes are given only for firm matches. Size is omitted from some rows. Given values are once, few, many or a class for expanded clones.

clone size	D gene	J gene	V gene	CDR3 DNA	CDR3 protein
-	-	TRBJ2-1	TRBV27	TGTGCCAGCAGTTCGACCCGGAATGAGCAGTTCTTC	CASSSTRNEQFF
-	TRBD1	TRBJ1-2	TRBV27	TGTGCCAGCAGTTTATCCGGTATAACGACAGGGGGCGGTAGAGGCTACACCTTC	CASSLSGITTGGGRGYTF
-	-	TRBJ2-1	TRBV30	TGTTGGGGGTCAAACTCCTACAATGAGCAGTTCTTC	CWGSNSYNEQFF
-	-	TRBJ2-5	TRBV7-7	TGTGCTAGCAGCCCAGGGGTTCAAGAGACCCAGTACTTC	CASSPGVQETQYF
-	-	TRBJ2-7	TRBV5-1	TGCGCCAGCAGCTCTTCAGGTCGGGAGCAGTACTTC	CASSSSGREQYF
once	TRBD1	TRBJ2-1	TRBV13	TGTGCCAGCAGCCCAAGACAGGGGAGCACCTACAATGAGCAGTTCTTC	CASSPRQGSTYNEQFF
-	-	TRBJ2-3	TRBV7-8	TGTGCCAGCAGCCCCCCGGACAGATCAGATACGCAGTATTTT	CASSPPDRSDTQYF
-	-	TRBJ1-5	TRBV12-5	TGTGCTAGTGGTTTGGTCTCCTCGAGGGTACTCAATCAGCCCCAGCATTTT	CASGLVSSRVLNQPQHF
-	-	TRBJ2-7	TRBV27	TGTGCCAGCAGTGCCGGGGGATCTTCCTACGAGCAGTACTTC	CASSAGGSSYEQYF
-	-	TRBJ1-1	TRBV5-6	TGTGCCAGCAGCTTTGGACCTCAGAACACTGAAGCTTTCTTT	CASSFGPQNTEAFF
-	-	TRBJ2-3	TRBV11-2	TGTGCCAGCAGCCCCGAAGGTAGTCCCCCAGATACGCAGTATTTT	CASSPEGSPPDTQYF
-	TRBD1	TRBJ1-1	TRBV4-1	TGCGCCAGCAGACCGGGACAGGGGGCGGGGGAAGCTTTCTTT	CASRPGQGAGEAFF
-	-	TRBJ2-1	TRBV15	TGTGCCACCAGCAGAGGCGCGACTGCCTACAATGAGCAGTTCTTC	CATSRGATAYNEQFF
once	-	TRBJ2-5	TRBV5-4	TGTGCCAGCAGCTTGGGTAAATTCATAATCCAAGAGACCCAGTACTTC	CASSLGKFIIQETQYF
once	-	TRBJ1-4	TRBV27	TGTGCCAGCAGGGAGATACGGACTGTCGGAAAACTGTTTTTT	CASREIRTVGKLFF
-	TRBD2	TRBJ2-3	TRBV9	TGTGCCAGCAGCGTTAGAGCGGGAGGAAGCACAGATACGCAGTATTTT	CASSVRAGGSTDTQYF
-	-	TRBJ2-2	TRBV14	TGTGCCAGCAGCCATGGGGATCCCGGGGAGCTGTTTTTT	CASSHGDPGELFF
few	-	TRBJ2-7	TRBV4-3	TGCGCCAGCAGCCCTGGAGGCGCTAGCCCGGGGCAGTACTTC	CASSPGGASPGQYF
-	-	TRBJ2-1	TRBV19	TGTGCCAGTAGTATAGATTTCGGGACTTCTGACAATGAGCAGTTCTTC	CASSIDFGTSDNEQFF
-	TRBD2	TRBJ2-1	TRBV7-3	TGTGCCAGCAGCTTATCGGGGCTAGCGGGGGCCAGGGAGCAGTTCTTC	CASSLSGLAGAREQFF
once	-	TRBJ2-5	TRBV2	TGTGCCAGCAGTGAAGGCAGGGGCATAGGAGAGACCCAGTACTTC	CASSEGRGIGETQYF
-	TRBD2	TRBJ2-7	TRBV27	TGTGCCAGCAGGGCGGGAGGAGGCTACGAGCAGTACTTC	CASRAGGGYEQYF
once	-	TRBJ1-5	TRBV9	TGTGCCAGCAGCGTAGATGGGGGGCGCGGTCAGCCCCAGCATTTT	CASSVDGGRGQPQHF
-	-	TRBJ1-2	TRBV6-1	TGTGCCAGCGCGGACACCTCATATGGCTACACCTTC	CASADTSYGYTF
-	-	TRBJ1-1	TRBV6-6	TGTGCCAGCAGTTACATTGGAAACACTGAAGCTTTCTTT	CASSYIGNTEAFF
few	-	TRBJ2-5	TRBV4-2	TGTGCCAGCAGCCAAGCAGCCAGCACCCAAGAGACCCAGTACTTC	CASSQAASTQETQYF
-	-	TRBJ2-1	TRBV27	TGTGCCAGCAGTTTATACTTCGCTGAGTACAATGAGCAGTTCTTC	CASSLYFAEYNEQFF
-	TRBD2	TRBJ2-3	TRBV9	TGTGCCAGCAGCGTAGGTCCGGGGGGGACGGCAGATACGCAGTATTTT	CASSVGPGGTADTQYF
-	TRBD2	TRBJ2-7	TRBV28	TGTGCCAGCAGCACTAGCGGGGGGAGCTCCTACGAGCAGTACTTC	CASSTSGGSSYEQYF
-	-	TRBJ2-3	TRBV6-5	TGTGCCAGCAGTTACTCTCCCGGCGGCACAGATACGCAGTATTTT	CASSYSPGGTDTQYF
-	TRBD2	TRBJ2-3	TRBV4-1	TGCGCCAGCAGCCAAGAAGGAAGGGGGAGACTAGCGGGCACAGATACGCAGTATTTT	CASSQEGRGRLAGTDTQYF
-	-	TRBJ2-7	TRBV6-1	TGTGCCAGCAGGGACCCCGCTTTGGGAGAGCAGTACTTC	CASRDPALGEQYF
-	-	TRBJ1-2	TRBV14	TGTGCCAGCTCCACCGGGTTGGCCCTGGATGGCTACACCTTC	CASSTGLALDGYTF
-	-	TRBJ1-5	TRBV23-1	TGCGCCACCCTCCTTCAGCCCCAGCATTTT	CATLLQPQHF
-	-	TRBJ2-5	TRBV7-9	TGTGCCAGCAGCTTCGATGTTGGCGTGGAGACCCAGTACTTC	CASSFDVGVETQYF
-	TRBD1	TRBJ2-1	TRBV7-2	TGTGCCAGCAGCTCCAACCGGGACAGGGCCTACAATGAGCAGTTCTTC	CASSSNRDRAYNEQFF
-	-	TRBJ2-7	TRBV7-2	TGTGCCAGCAGCCTAGGGGTGTCCTACGAGCAGTACTTC	CASSLGVSYEQYF
-	-	TRBJ2-1	TRBV27	TGTGCCAGCAGTTTTCGGGCGATCGCCCCCTACAATGAGCAGTTCTTC	CASSFRAIAPYNEQFF
-	TRBD2	TRBJ2-3	TRBV10-2	TGCGCCAGCAGTCCTCTAGCGGGGGGAACAGATACGCAGTATTTT	CASSPLAGGTDTQYF
-	-	TRBJ2-1	TRBV10-1	TGCGCCAGCAGTGAGTCGGACGCGAGGCCCGGCCAGAATGAGCAGTTCTTC	CASSESDARPGQNEQFF
-	-	TRBJ2-3	TRBV5-4	TGTGCCAGCAGCCCCGGGGCGTGGGGATTGGGTACGCAGTATTTT	CASSPGAWGLGTQYF
-	-	TRBJ2-3	TRBV7-2	TGTGCCAGCAGCTTTTCGACTCTCCCTATCACAGATACGCAGTATTTT	CASSFSTLPITDTQYF
once	-	TRBJ2-2	TRBV5-6	TGTGCCAGCAGCTTGGGGCTCCTCGGGGAGCTGTTTTTT	CASSLGLLGELFF
-	TRBD2	TRBJ2-3	TRBV9	TGTGCCAGCAGCGCGGGACTAGCGGGGGTCAATTTT	CASSAGLAGVNF
-	-	TRBJ1-1	TRBV6-5	TGTGCCAGCAGTTACTCCCATCTGAACACTGAAGCTTTCTTT	CASSYSHLNTEAFF
-	-	TRBJ2-7	TRBV7-6	TGTGCCAGCACTCCTACGGGCGCTCGGGGCGAGCAGTACTTC	CASTPTGARGEQYF
-	-	TRBJ2-5	TRBV9	TGTGCCAGCAGCGCGGCGGGCAGGGAAGAGACCCAGTACTTC	CASSAAGREETQYF
-	-	TRBJ2-7	TRBV27	TGTGCCAGCAGTTTTTCACACTCCTACGAGCAGTACTTC	CASSFSHSYEQYF
-	-	TRBJ1-1	TRBV18	TGTGCCAGCTCACCCGACAAAAGTGAAGCTTTCTTT	CASSPDKSEAFF
-	-	TRBJ2-3	TRBV10-1	TGCGCCAGCAGTGATACCCCCCCAGATACGCAGTATTTT	CASSDTPPDTQYF
-	-	TRBJ1-1	TRBV13	TGTGCCAGCAGCTCTATCTCAGGGACCACTGAAGCTTTCTTT	CASSSISGTTEAFF
-	TRBD1	TRBJ2-1	TRBV30	TGTGCCTGGAGTCTCACAGGGGGTGAGCAGTTCTTC	CAWSLTGGEQFF